The following is a T cell receptor beta chain sequence with its context. The data originate from a study of shared T cell receptors in the human thymus. Assay: immunoSEQ multiplex PCR; the TCRdb copy retains only in-frame clones and omits some. Seen here are about 660,000 clones, approximately 88% observed once, and the top ten hold about 0.01%. Germline V gene sequence: CDR1 SGHTA, CDR2 FQGNSA. The CDR3 spans 15 residues. After removal of 5 bases from V and 8 bases from J, the junction contained 9 bases not matched to a gene. These sequences were also reported in another study, on human thymus T cells.

Sequencing was done on a sample of thymocytes. This clonotype was sampled from a boy under two years old with a congenital heart defect. The chain recombines TRBV7-2 with TRBJ1-4; 9 bases line up with TRBD1. The CDR3 sequence: CASSPRQGDEEKLFF. DNA for the CDR3: TGTGCCAGCAGCCCGCGACAGGGGGATGAGGAAAAACTGTTTTTT.